Each of the 16 T cell receptor beta chains below was sequenced from the same sample in a study of blood T cell repertoires in COVID-19 (TCRdb year 2020). Libraries came from the immunoSEQ multiplex PCR assay. The table was pulled from immuneACCESS by TCRdb, which kept in-frame rearrangements only. Such tables lose some clones; where checked, under half of the loss comes from unresolved V genes, and the rest has no known cause. The sample yields about 130,000 clones; approximately 84% were counted once. The top ten clones comprise 12% of the sample. Input material: peripheral blood. These receptors originate from a woman aged 55-75 years with acute or convalescent COVID-19.

The V gene is TRBV5-5, the J gene TRBJ1-1, with D perhaps TRBD1 (6 bases). V was cut by 8 bases and J by 4 bases, with 15 bases left in between. Germline CDR1 SGHKS, CDR2 YYEKEE (reference sequence). This CDR3 contains 13 residues. The CDR3 sequence is CASNRELGTEAFF. In nucleotides, the CDR3 is TGTGCCAGTAACAGGGAATTGGGCACTGAAGCTTTCTTT.

The CDR3: CSVIRDNGYTF. The CDR3 bases are TGCAGCGTCATCCGGGACAATGGCTACACCTTC. The chain employs TRBV29-1 and TRBJ1-2; D is possibly TRBD1 (6 bases). V lost 6 bases and J 6 bases, leaving 11 bases between the germline ends. This CDR3 spans 11 amino acids. Germline-derived CDR1 and CDR2 are SQVTM and ANQGSEA.

The gene calls are TRBV5-1 and TRBJ2-7, with 10 bases aligning to TRBD2. The CDR3 runs 14 residues. Germline assignment: CDR1 SGHRS and CDR2 YFSETQ. V lost 3 bases to trimming and J lost 7 bases; unmatched junction nucleotides: 7. The CDR3 DNA reads as TGCGCCAGCAGCTCACTAGCGGGGTCGGATGAGCAGTACTTC. Its translation is CASSSLAGSDEQYF.

This clone turned up a few times. V is TRBV2 and J is TRBJ1-1; the D gene is possibly TRBD1 (6 bases). Germline V gene sequence: CDR1 SNHLY, CDR2 FYNNEI. This CDR3 has 13 amino acids. V was shortened by 1 base and J by 4 bases, with 7 bases between the two germline ends. This CDR3 reads CASSEEQGTEAFF. The CDR3 bases are TGTGCCAGCAGTGAAGAACAGGGCACTGAAGCTTTCTTT.

The chain joins TRBV5-1 to TRBJ2-1; 7 positions agree with TRBD1. J gave up 5 bases and V 3 bases, and 5 bases lay outside the gene matches. Germline values: CDR1 SGHRS, CDR2 YFSETQ. This CDR3 is 14 amino acids long. CDR3 protein: CASSSTGVHNEQFF. As DNA, the CDR3 is TGCGCCAGCAGCTCAACAGGGGTCCACAATGAGCAGTTCTTC.

The chain carries TRBV14 and TRBJ2-5; D possibly corresponds to TRBD2 (5 bases). Germline assignment: CDR1 SGHDN and CDR2 FVKESK. The CDR3 contains 14 residues. The V end lost 4 bases, the J end lost 5 bases, and 14 bases lay between the germline ends. The CDR3 loop reads CASSLSAVWETQYF. The CDR3 region has the DNA TGTGCCAGCAGCCTATCAGCGGTTTGGGAGACCCAGTACTTC.

This clone has a single count. The chain has TRBV11-2 and TRBJ2-7; D ambiguous. The CDR3 runs to 13 residues. Trimming shortened V by 2 bases and J by 7 bases, and 12 bases separated the two germline ends. Germline values: CDR1 SGHAT, CDR2 FQNNGV. CDR3 bases: TGTGCCAGCAGCTTATTAGTCGGTATGGAGCAGTACTTC. This sequence encodes CASSLLVGMEQYF.

This CDR3 is CSVTRGLNTGELFF. The CDR3 nucleotides read TGCAGCGTTACCAGGGGGTTGAACACCGGGGAGCTGTTTTTT. The chain uses TRBV29-1 and TRBJ2-2, with 7 bases lining up with TRBD1. Trimming removed 5 bases from V and 1 base from J; junction bases left unmatched: 4. Germline CDR1 and CDR2: SQVTM and ANQGSEA. CDR3 size: 14 residues.

The chain combines TRBV19 with TRBJ1-1, with TRBD1 identical over 11 bases. The CDR3 sequence is 15 residues long. Trimming removed 10 bases from V and 3 bases from J; junction bases left unmatched: 10. CDR1 is LNHDA, CDR2 SQIVND, per germline (reference sequence). CDR3 in amino acids: CATNRDRGLDTEAFF. The CDR3 DNA is TGTGCCACCAACCGGGACAGGGGGTTGGACACTGAAGCTTTCTTT.

V and J are TRBV6-1 and TRBJ2-7; possible D gene TRBD2, 5 bases. The V end lost 3 bases, the J end lost 7 bases, and 13 bases lay between the germline ends. Looked up from germline, CDR1 is MNHNS and CDR2 is SASEGT. The CDR3 runs 13 residues. In nucleotides, the CDR3 is TGTGCCAGCAGTGAGATCGGGGTTGGGGAGCAGTACGTC. It translates to CASSEIGVGEQYV.

The J gene is TRBJ1-1, the V gene TRBV3-1 (or the pseudogene TRBV3-2); D ambiguous. This CDR3 has 13 amino acids. Germline V lookup: CDR1 LGHDT, CDR2 YNNKEL (reference sequence). V was clipped by 0 bases and J by 4 bases, with 6 bases between them. The CDR3 loop reads CASSQDGGTEAFF. CDR3 bases: TGTGCCAGCAGCCAAGACGGTGGCACTGAAGCTTTCTTT.

V usage is TRBV24-1 and J usage is TRBJ2-1; D perhaps matches TRBD2 (6 bases). This CDR3 has 13 residues. Germline V gene lookup returns CDR1 KGHDR and CDR2 SFDVKD. V shed 1 base and J shed 7 bases, with 7 bases lying between them. The CDR3 here is CATSDFGGNEQFF. CDR3 nucleotide sequence: TGTGCCACCAGTGATTTCGGGGGAAATGAGCAGTTCTTC.

The V gene is TRBV10-3, the J gene TRBJ2-3; no clear D. The CDR3 is 16 residues long. V was trimmed by 6 bases and J by 0 bases, leaving 16 bases between them. Germline V gene data show CDR1 as ENHRY and CDR2 as SYGVKD. CDR3: CAISTQLGASTDTQYF. The CDR3 coding sequence is TGTGCCATCAGCACCCAACTGGGCGCGAGCACAGATACGCAGTATTTT.

The chain couples TRBV19 to TRBJ1-1; D is undetermined. Germline CDR1 is LNHDA and CDR2 is SQIVND (reference sequence). With 4 bases removed from V and 11 bases from J, the gap between germline ends came to 14 bases. This CDR3 is built from 12 residues. The CDR3 loop reads CASSTDTGWAFF. The CDR3 DNA sequence: TGTGCCAGTAGTACTGATACCGGTTGGGCTTTCTTT.

The chain combines TRBV19 with TRBJ1-2, with 10 bases identical to TRBD1. With 8 bases clipped from V and 7 bases from J, the junction kept 13 bases outside the gene matches. CDR3 length equals 15 residues. Germline V gene data show CDR1 as LNHDA and CDR2 as SQIVND (reference sequence). CDR3 nucleotides: TGTGCCAGTTCCACTACGGGACAGGGGTTCGCTGGCTACACCTTC. Amino acids: CASSTTGQGFAGYTF.

There are a few counts of this clone. The V gene is TRBV30, the J gene TRBJ1-2; D is ambiguous. This CDR3 is built from 15 residues. The V end was cut by 3 bases, the J end by 5 bases, with 19 bases between. CDR1 and CDR2 (germline): GTSNPN, SVGIG (reference sequence). The CDR3 here is CAWSALEGRSYGYTF. The CDR3 DNA reads TGTGCCTGGAGCGCCCTTGAGGGCCGAAGTTATGGCTACACCTTC.